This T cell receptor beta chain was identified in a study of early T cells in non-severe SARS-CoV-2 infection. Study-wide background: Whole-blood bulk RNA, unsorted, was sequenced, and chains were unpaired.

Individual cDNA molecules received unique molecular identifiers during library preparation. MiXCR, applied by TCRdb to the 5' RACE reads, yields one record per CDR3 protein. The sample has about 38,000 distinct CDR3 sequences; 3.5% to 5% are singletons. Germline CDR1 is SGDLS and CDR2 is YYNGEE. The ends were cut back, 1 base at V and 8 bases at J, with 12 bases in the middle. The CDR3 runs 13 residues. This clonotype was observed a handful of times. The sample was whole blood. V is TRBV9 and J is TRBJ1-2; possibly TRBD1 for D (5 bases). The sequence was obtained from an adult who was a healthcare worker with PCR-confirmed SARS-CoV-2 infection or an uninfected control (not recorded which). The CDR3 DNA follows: TGTGCCAGCAGCGTACAGGAGGGGATCGGCTACACCTTC. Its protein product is CASSVQEGIGYTF.